A single sample gave rise to the 30 T cell receptor beta chains below, sequenced in a study of blood T cell repertoires in COVID-19. TCRdb's table, derived via immunoSEQ multiplex PCR, lists solely in-frame clones and lacks some. The data hold some 290,000 clones, with about nine tenths observed a single time. Material for sequencing was peripheral blood. These receptors came from a woman between 25 and 40 years old with COVID-19, enrolled during active disease.

The chain uses TRBV7-6 and TRBJ2-2; maybe TRBD1 (6 bases). The CDR3 runs to 15 residues. Trimming removed 5 bases from V and 4 bases from J, with 14 bases in between. Germline V gene lookup returns CDR1 SGHVS and CDR2 FNYEAQ. Written as DNA, the CDR3 is TGTGCCAGCAGCGACCCCAGGGGCTCCACCGGGGAGCTGTTTTTT. It translates to CASSDPRGSTGELFF.

V is TRBV3-1 (or the pseudogene TRBV3-2) and J is TRBJ1-2; D is undetermined. Germline CDR1 reads LGHDT; CDR2 reads YNNKEL (reference sequence). V lost 2 bases and J 1 base, leaving 11 bases between the germline ends. CDR3 size: 15 residues. In DNA, the CDR3 is TGTGCCAGCAGCCAAATGAACATCCTTAACTATGGCTACACCTTC. This sequence encodes CASSQMNILNYGYTF.

This chain joins TRBV2 and TRBJ1-5; D not resolved. V was cut by 7 bases and J by 0 bases, with 13 bases left in between. Germline CDR1 reads SNHLY; CDR2 reads FYNNEI. CDR3 length: 15 amino acids. The CDR3 DNA is TGTGCCAGCACTCCGAGCGGGCATAGCAATCAGCCCCAGCATTTT. It encodes CASTPSGHSNQPQHF.

The rearrangement joins TRBV28 to TRBJ2-1, with D hard to call. The CDR3 has 13 residues. The germline V gene has CDR1 MDHEN and CDR2 SYDVKM. V was cut by 0 bases and J by 5 bases, with 5 bases left in between. DNA of the CDR3: TGTGCCAGCAGTTTATGGGCCAACAATGAGCAGTTCTTC. Residues: CASSLWANNEQFF.

The chain links TRBV4-3 to TRBJ2-3; 8 bases align to TRBD1. The germline V gene has CDR1 LGHNA and CDR2 YSLEER. Losses at the gene ends were 0 bases for V and 3 bases for J; bases not matched to a gene: 2. The CDR3 spans 15 residues. This CDR3 is CASSQEHRGTDTQYF. The CDR3 bases are TGCGCCAGCAGCCAAGAGCACAGGGGGACAGATACGCAGTATTTT.

The chain combines TRBV9 with TRBJ2-7; the D gene is possibly TRBD2 (5 bases). The length of the CDR3 is 13 residues. CDR1 SGDLS and CDR2 YYNGEE come from the germline V gene. Trimming left V 0 bases short and J 6 bases short, with 10 bases between. The CDR3 protein is CASSVGLASEQYF. In DNA form, the CDR3 reads TGTGCCAGCAGCGTAGGGCTAGCCTCCGAGCAGTACTTC.

The chain joins TRBV28 to TRBJ1-6; TRBD1 matches 9 bases. Germline CDR1 reads MDHEN; CDR2 reads SYDVKM. The V and J ends lost 5 bases and 10 bases, in that order; junction bases with no gene match: 12. This CDR3 has 16 residues. The CDR3 protein is CASSPPPGQGNSPLHF. The CDR3 DNA reads as TGTGCCAGCAGTCCCCCGCCGGGACAGGGCAACTCACCCCTCCACTTT.

The chain recombines TRBV18 with TRBJ1-2; a possible D gene is TRBD1 (5 bases). Germline V gene data show CDR1 as KGHSH and CDR2 as LQKENI. CDR3 length: 14 amino acids. V shed 5 bases and J shed 2 bases, with 12 bases lying between them. CDR3 residues: CASSLRDANYGYTF. The CDR3 nucleotides read TGTGCCAGCTCATTGCGGGACGCCAACTATGGCTACACCTTC.

J is TRBJ2-1 and V is TRBV9; D call uncertain. Trimming stripped 4 bases from V and 6 bases from J, with 11 bases between. This CDR3 contains 13 residues. Germline V gene lookup returns CDR1 SGDLS and CDR2 YYNGEE. The CDR3 DNA sequence: TGTGCCAGCAGCATGACTGCCGCCAATGAGCAGTTCTTC. Amino acid sequence: CASSMTAANEQFF.

V and J are TRBV3-1 (or the pseudogene TRBV3-2) and TRBJ2-7, with 8 bases fitting TRBD2. CDR1 is LGHDT and CDR2 is YNNKEL in the germline V gene (reference sequence). CDR3 length equals 14 residues. Losses at the gene ends were 5 bases for V and 6 bases for J; bases not matched to a gene: 9. CDR3 sequence: CASSLYTGRGEQYF. Here the CDR3 DNA reads TGTGCCAGCAGCTTATACACCGGGAGGGGCGAGCAGTACTTC.

This clone was seen just once. The chain employs TRBV10-3 and TRBJ1-3; a weak D match, TRBD1 (5 bases). The CDR3 has 16 residues. The V end was cut by 0 bases, the J end by 0 bases, with 9 bases between. CDR1 and CDR2 (germline): ENHRY, SYGVKD. Here the CDR3 DNA reads TGTGCCATCAGTGAGTCGACAGCCAGCTCTGGAAACACCATATATTTT. This gives the protein CAISESTASSGNTIYF.

This clone was seen once. CDR3 sequence: CATSDLAETRAHEQFF. The CDR3 DNA follows: TGTGCCACCAGTGATCTAGCCGAAACTAGGGCCCATGAGCAGTTCTTC. V is TRBV24-1 and J is TRBJ2-1; D may be TRBD2 (5 bases). Trimming pared 3 bases from V and 8 bases from J, leaving 19 bases between. The length of the CDR3 is 16 residues. The V gene's germline CDR1 is KGHDR and CDR2 SFDVKD.

The chain is built from TRBV6-6 and TRBJ1-2; no clear D. V gave up 7 bases and J gave up 2 bases, with 14 bases separating them. The CDR3 consists of 14 residues. Germline-derived CDR1 and CDR2 are MNHNY and SVGAGI (reference sequence). The CDR3 DNA is TGTGCCAGCACCGGAGAGAGGGCGAACTATGGCTACACCTTC. Protein: CASTGERANYGYTF.

Regarding this clone: A junction end diverges from the germline sequence, so it may reflect a read error. The rearrangement links TRBV4-2 to TRBJ1-5; D not resolved. The CDR3 is 12 amino acids. Germline V gives CDR1 LGHNA, CDR2 YNFKEQ. The CDR3 is CASGHLNQPQHF. In DNA, the CDR3 is TGTGCCAGCGGCCACCTTAATCAGCCCCAGCATTTT.

The chain has TRBV10-3 and TRBJ2-3, with 9 bases matching TRBD2. Germline V CDR1 and CDR2: ENHRY, SYGVKD. V shed 7 bases and J 5 bases; nucleotides not matched to a gene: 10. The CDR3 runs 15 residues. CDR3 DNA: TGTGCCATCACCACCAAAGCGGGAGGATTAGATACGCAGTATTTT. This encodes CAITTKAGGLDTQYF.

This rearrangement joins TRBV11-2 to TRBJ2-1, with D tentatively TRBD2 (5 bases). The CDR3 extends over 16 amino acids. V dropped 1 base and J dropped 1 base, with 11 bases sitting between them. The V gene's germline CDR1 is SGHAT and CDR2 FQNNGV. In nucleotides, the CDR3 is TGTGCCAGCAGCTTAGTCCGGGGAAAGTCCTACAATGAGCAGTTCTTC. Its translation: CASSLVRGKSYNEQFF. Full variable domain (missing parts from reference TRBV11-2 and TRBJ2-1): EAGVAQSPRYKIIEKRQSVAFWCNPISGHATLYWYQQILGQGPKLLIQFQNNGVVDDSQLPKDRFSAERLKGVDSTLKIQPAKLEDSAVYLCASSLVRGKSYNEQFFGPGTRLTVL.

This chain connects TRBV27 to TRBJ1-1; D ambiguous. CDR3 size: 15 residues. With 3 bases removed from V and 0 bases from J, the gap between germline ends came to 11 bases. Per germline, CDR1 MNHEY and CDR2 SMNVEV (reference sequence). CDR3 loop: CASSFAGLMNTEAFF. Here the CDR3 DNA reads TGTGCCAGCAGTTTTGCCGGGTTGATGAACACTGAAGCTTTCTTT.

This clone was seen once. The chain carries TRBV3-1 (or the pseudogene TRBV3-2) and TRBJ2-7, with D tentatively TRBD2 (5 bases). CDR3 length equals 13 residues. Trimming stripped 8 bases from V and 4 bases from J, with 15 bases between. Germline V gene data show CDR1 as LGHDT and CDR2 as YNNKEL (reference sequence). CDR3 region: CASSTPGKYEQYF. The CDR3 bases are TGTGCCAGCTCTACTCCGGGGAAGTACGAGCAGTACTTC.

The chain couples TRBV11-1 to TRBJ2-3, with D perhaps TRBD1 (5 bases). The V and J ends lost 0 bases and 4 bases respectively, with 8 bases between them. Germline assignment: CDR1 SGHAT and CDR2 FQDESV (reference sequence). The CDR3 is 14 residues long. The CDR3 is CASSLARQPDTQYF. CDR3 nucleotides: TGTGCCAGCAGCTTAGCGCGACAGCCAGATACGCAGTATTTT.

V usage is TRBV7-9 and J usage is TRBJ2-1; perhaps TRBD2 as D (5 bases). The V gene's germline CDR1 is SEHNR and CDR2 FQNEAQ (reference sequence). The V end lost 0 bases, the J end lost 0 bases, and 12 bases lay between the germline ends. The CDR3 sequence is 17 residues long. The CDR3, as DNA: TGTGCCAGCAGCTTAGCCGGACTGGGGAGCTCCTACAATGAGCAGTTCTTC. Encoded protein: CASSLAGLGSSYNEQFF.

V and J are TRBV6-1 and TRBJ2-7; D gene ambiguous. In germline, CDR1 is MNHNS, CDR2 SASEGT. With 5 bases removed from V and 1 base from J, the gap between germline ends came to 3 bases. CDR3 size: 11 residues. The CDR3 nucleotides read TGTGCCAGCAGTCATTCCTACGAGCAGTACTTC. Translated: CASSHSYEQYF.

This clone was seen once. The chain recombines TRBV24-1 with TRBJ2-2; 8 positions match TRBD2. The junction had 1 base not matched to a gene; V was cut back by 4 bases and J by 1 base. Germline CDR1 reads KGHDR; CDR2 reads SFDVKD. There are 15 residues in the CDR3. The CDR3 protein is CATSESGRNTGELFF. CDR3 coding DNA: TGTGCCACCAGTGAAAGCGGGAGGAACACCGGGGAGCTGTTTTTT.

The rearrangement joins TRBV25-1 to TRBJ2-1, with 7 bases aligning to TRBD2. Trimming at V came to 6 bases and at J to 3 bases, leaving 5 bases not matched to a gene. CDR3 length: 14 amino acids. Germline values: CDR1 MGHDK, CDR2 SYGVNS. The CDR3: CASRPSGYYNEQFF. For the CDR3, the DNA is TGTGCCAGCAGACCTAGCGGCTACTACAATGAGCAGTTCTTC. The full variable domain, in which reference TRBV25-1 and TRBJ2-1 provide the parts outside the CDR3, is EADIYQTPRYLVIGTGKKITLECSQTMGHDKMYWYQQDPGMELHLIHYSYGVNSTEKGDLSSESTVSRIRTEHFPLTLESARPSHTSQYLCASRPSGYYNEQFFGPGTRLTVL.

The chain joins TRBV3-1 (or the pseudogene TRBV3-2) to TRBJ2-5; TRBD1 matches 11 bases. In germline, CDR1 is LGHDT, CDR2 YNNKEL (reference sequence). Losses at the gene ends were 4 bases for V and 2 bases for J; bases not matched to a gene: 6. CDR3 length equals 16 residues. CDR3 protein: CASSPFGTGGQETQYF. CDR3 coding DNA: TGTGCCAGCAGCCCCTTTGGGACAGGGGGACAAGAGACCCAGTACTTC.

This CDR3 reads CASSFSGGQDEQYF. The DNA for the CDR3 is TGTGCCAGCAGCTTTAGTGGAGGGCAGGACGAGCAGTACTTC. The gene calls are TRBV9 and TRBJ2-7; D is perhaps TRBD2 (6 bases). Trimming removed 4 bases from V and 5 bases from J, with 16 bases in between. From germline, CDR1 is SGDLS and CDR2 YYNGEE. The length of the CDR3 is 14 residues. Full variable domain (missing parts from reference TRBV9 and TRBJ2-7): DSGVTQTPKHLITATGQRVTLRCSPRSGDLSVYWYQQSLDQGLQFLIQYYNGEERAKGNILERFSAQQFPDLHSELNLSSLELGDSALYFCASSFSGGQDEQYFGPGTRLTVT.

The chain uses TRBV3-1 (or the pseudogene TRBV3-2) and TRBJ1-6; 9 bases line up with TRBD1. This CDR3 comprises 15 residues. Trimming took 6 bases from V and 6 from J; bases not matched to a gene: 6. CDR1 and CDR2 from the germline V gene are LGHDT and YNNKEL (reference sequence). The CDR3 is CASRPQGARNSPLHF. CDR3 nucleotide sequence: TGTGCCAGCAGACCACAGGGGGCGCGTAATTCACCCCTCCACTTT.

The chain has TRBV30 and TRBJ1-2, with TRBD1 as a possible D gene (6 bases). Trimming stripped 8 bases from V and 5 bases from J, with 18 bases between. CDR1 GTSNPN and CDR2 SVGIG come from the germline V gene (reference sequence). This CDR3 has 13 amino acids. The CDR3: CARSGGRLYGYTF. The CDR3, as DNA: TGTGCCAGAAGCGGGGGGCGGCTATATGGCTACACCTTC.

The V call is TRBV10-2, the J call TRBJ2-1; D perhaps matches TRBD2 (6 bases). The CDR3 length is 15 residues. Trimming pared 2 bases from V and 3 bases from J, leaving 11 bases between. In germline, CDR1 is WSHSY, CDR2 SAAADI. CDR3 sequence (DNA): TGCGCCAGCAGTGAGCGCGGGGCCCACTACAATGAGCAGTTCTTC. Translation gives CASSERGAHYNEQFF.

V usage is TRBV7-2 and J usage is TRBJ2-1; 7 nucleotides agree with TRBD2. Unmatched junction bases numbered 2, after V lost 0 bases and J lost 6 bases. The germline V gene has CDR1 SGHTA and CDR2 FQGNSA. This CDR3 comprises 14 residues. CDR3 amino acids: CASSLAGGTNEQFF. CDR3 bases: TGTGCCAGCAGCTTAGCGGGAGGGACCAATGAGCAGTTCTTC.

The chain combines TRBV19 with TRBJ1-1; weak D call: TRBD1 (6 bases). Per germline, CDR1 LNHDA and CDR2 SQIVND (reference sequence). The CDR3 spans 13 residues. Trimming pared 9 bases from V and 0 bases from J, leaving 11 bases between. The CDR3 spells CASLTGMNTEAFF. CDR3 nucleotide sequence: TGTGCCAGCCTAACAGGGATGAACACTGAAGCTTTCTTT.